The next 27 T cell receptor beta chains were all read from a single sample in a study of blood T cell repertoires in COVID-19. Assay used: immunoSEQ multiplex PCR; TCRdb lists only in-frame clones, some missing. The sample has hundreds of thousands of clones; roughly 89% are singletons. Sequenced: PBMCs or T cells enriched from blood (not recorded which). Receptors were obtained from a woman aged 18-29 years who had recovered from COVID-19.

The chain uses TRBV6-1 and TRBJ1-2; maybe TRBD1 (5 bases). V lost 3 bases and J lost 8, with 13 bases in between. The CDR3 is 13 residues long. From germline, CDR1 is MNHNS and CDR2 SASEGT. CDR3 in DNA: TGTGCCAGCAGTGATCATGACAGTGGCGGCTACACCTTC. This codes for CASSDHDSGGYTF.

The chain has TRBV14 and TRBJ2-3, with 9 bases aligning to TRBD1. V gave up 0 bases and J gave up 5 bases; unmatched junction bases: 3. Germline V gives CDR1 SGHDN, CDR2 FVKESK. The CDR3 totals 15 residues. The DNA for the CDR3 is TGTGCCAGCAGCCAAGATGGGGACAGGGAAGATACGCAGTATTTT. As protein: CASSQDGDREDTQYF.

V usage is TRBV9 and J usage is TRBJ2-2, with unresolved D. The germline CDR1 and CDR2 sequences are SGDLS and YYNGEE. Trimming took off 0 bases at V and 3 bases at J, with 9 bases between the two ends. This CDR3 contains 15 residues. The CDR3 sequence is CASSVAIQHTGELFF. In DNA, the CDR3 is TGTGCCAGCAGCGTAGCAATACAGCACACCGGGGAGCTGTTTTTT.

This clone has a single count. The chain uses TRBV9 and TRBJ2-1; 9 nucleotides line up with TRBD2. With V trimmed by 4 bases and J by 5 bases, 7 bases remained unmatched. The CDR3 is 15 residues long. The germline V gene has CDR1 SGDLS and CDR2 YYNGEE. The CDR3 DNA reads as TGTGCCAGCAGCTTTCGTAGCGGGGGTAACAATGAGCAGTTCTTC. Translation gives CASSFRSGGNNEQFF.

The chain couples TRBV11-3 to TRBJ2-1; 8 nucleotides match TRBD1. The V gene's germline CDR1 is SGHNT and CDR2 YENEEA. Trimming removed 3 bases from V and 5 bases from J; junction bases left unmatched: 9. This CDR3 contains 16 residues. The CDR3: CASSFDAGGGNNEQFF. In DNA, the CDR3 is TGTGCCAGCAGCTTTGACGCAGGGGGCGGAAACAATGAGCAGTTCTTC.

This clone was seen a handful of times. The V call is TRBV9, the J call TRBJ2-1, with 8 bases matching TRBD1. This CDR3 has 15 residues. Trimming cost V 2 bases and J 7 bases; bases outside gene matches: 8. Germline V gives CDR1 SGDLS, CDR2 YYNGEE. The CDR3 DNA is TGTGCCAGCAGCGTGGAGGGCAGGGGGCAAAATGAGCAGTTCTTC. Translation gives CASSVEGRGQNEQFF.

This clone was seen just once. The V and J genes are TRBV6-2 or TRBV6-3 and TRBJ1-6, with D possibly being TRBD1 (6 bases). Germline assignment: CDR1 MNHEY and CDR2 SVGEGT. The CDR3 covers 17 residues. Trimming left V 3 bases short and J 7 bases short, with 19 bases between. Here the CDR3 reads CASSYLRTVQENSPLHF. The DNA for the CDR3 is TGTGCCAGCAGTTATTTAAGGACAGTTCAGGAAAATTCACCCCTCCACTTT.

This CDR3 is CASSRDRVGQPQHF. CDR3 DNA: TGTGCCAGCAGCCGCGACAGGGTCGGTCAGCCCCAGCATTTT. This chain links TRBV27 with TRBJ1-5, with 7 positions matching TRBD1. V gave up 6 bases and J gave up 6 bases; unmatched junction bases: 8. From germline, CDR1 is MNHEY and CDR2 SMNVEV (reference sequence). The CDR3 runs to 14 residues.

The table lists this clone with a count of one. CDR3 residues: CAIELAGGHEQFF. CDR3 bases: TGTGCCATCGAGCTAGCGGGAGGGCATGAGCAGTTCTTC. The rearrangement joins TRBV28 to TRBJ2-1; 12 positions agree with TRBD2. The CDR3 contains 13 residues. The V and J ends lost 10 bases and 8 bases, in that order; junction bases with no gene match: 6. CDR1 and CDR2 (germline): MDHEN, SYDVKM.

The V call is TRBV15, the J call TRBJ1-5; D is possibly TRBD1 (6 bases). The CDR3 loop spans 16 amino acids. The germline V and J ends were trimmed by 0 bases and 7 bases, with 16 bases remaining between them. Per the germline V gene, CDR1 is LNHNV and CDR2 is YYDKDF (reference sequence). Written as DNA, the CDR3 is TGTGCCACCAGCAGAGATGATACAGGGCTAGGGCAGCCCCAGCATTTT. Translated: CATSRDDTGLGQPQHF.

The sample holds a few counts of this clone. The chain has TRBV6-2 or TRBV6-3 and TRBJ2-2; D remains unclear. Germline loops: CDR1 MNHEY, CDR2 SVGEGT. The CDR3 covers 14 residues. Trimming removed 0 bases from V and 6 bases from J, with 8 bases in between. DNA for the CDR3: TGTGCCAGCAGTTACTCGTTCCAATCCGGGGAGCTGTTTTTT. Its translation is CASSYSFQSGELFF.

The V call is TRBV4-3, the J call TRBJ2-7, with TRBD2 as a possible D gene (5 bases). The CDR3 loop spans 16 amino acids. Germline CDR1 and CDR2: LGHNA and YSLEER. With 0 bases removed from V and 2 bases from J, the gap between germline ends came to 14 bases. The CDR3: CASSQDRAGRAYEQYF. The CDR3 DNA sequence: TGCGCCAGCAGCCAAGATAGGGCGGGTCGTGCCTACGAGCAGTACTTC.

In its sample, this clone was seen once. The rearrangement joins TRBV7-2 to TRBJ1-1, with 9 bases fitting TRBD1. The CDR3 sequence is 14 residues long. Germline V gene lookup returns CDR1 SGHTA and CDR2 FQGNSA. V shed 5 bases, J shed 3 bases, and the junction held 4 bases outside the gene matches. The CDR3 protein is CASSVRDRDTEAFF. The CDR3 DNA reads TGTGCCAGCAGCGTCCGGGACAGGGACACTGAAGCTTTCTTT.

This chain joins TRBV5-1 and TRBJ2-3, with 9 bases that match TRBD1. The CDR3 loop spans 18 amino acids. From germline, CDR1 is SGHRS and CDR2 YFSETQ. With 3 bases clipped from V and 4 bases from J, the junction kept 15 bases outside the gene matches. The CDR3 DNA follows: TGCGCCAGCAGCTATTACACGGGACAGGGCAGGTTGGCAGATACGCAGTATTTT. This sequence encodes CASSYYTGQGRLADTQYF. The variable domain in full, with the rest retrieved from reference TRBV5-1 and TRBJ2-3, is KAGVTQTPRYLIKTRGQQVTLSCSPISGHRSVSWYQQTPGQGLQFLFEYFSETQRNKGNFPGRFSGRQFSNSRSEMNVSTLELGDSALYLCASSYYTGQGRLADTQYFGPGTRLTVL.

This chain connects TRBV27 to TRBJ2-1; D perhaps matches TRBD2 (6 bases). This CDR3 region has 15 residues. Trimming removed 4 bases at V and 1 base at J, with 11 bases between. Germline CDR1 is MNHEY and CDR2 is SMNVEV (reference sequence). In DNA form, the CDR3 reads TGTGCCAGCAGTTCCAAGGGACTTTCCTACAATGAGCAGTTCTTC. Translation: CASSSKGLSYNEQFF.

This clone was detected a few times. The chain recombines TRBV4-1 with TRBJ1-5; tentative D call: TRBD1 (5 bases). The germline CDR1 and CDR2 sequences are MGHRA and YSYEKL. V was shortened by 1 base and J by 8 bases, with 12 bases between the two germline ends. The CDR3 is 14 residues long. CDR3 nucleotides: TGCGCCAGCAGCCAAGGAAGGGGTTTGGAGCCCCAGCATTTT. Its translation: CASSQGRGLEPQHF.

This clone showed up just a few times. The V and J genes are TRBV4-3 and TRBJ1-4; D is unresolved. Germline V gene sequence: CDR1 LGHNA, CDR2 YSLEER. The length of the CDR3 is 15 residues. The V end was cut by 0 bases, the J end by 0 bases, with 5 bases between. CDR3 nucleotide sequence: TGCGCCAGCAGCCAAGACTTTGCAACTAATGAAAAACTGTTTTTT. It yields the protein CASSQDFATNEKLFF.

V gene TRBV28 combines with J gene TRBJ2-4; D is perhaps TRBD1 (6 bases). Germline values: CDR1 MDHEN, CDR2 SYDVKM. This CDR3 spans 15 amino acids. V lost 3 bases and J lost 5, with 14 bases in between. This CDR3 is CASSFMGTPQNIQYF. The CDR3, as DNA: TGTGCCAGCAGTTTTATGGGGACACCTCAAAACATTCAGTACTTC.

The chain links TRBV9 to TRBJ2-3; 14 nucleotides match TRBD2. Germline V gene sequence: CDR1 SGDLS, CDR2 YYNGEE. CDR3 length: 18 amino acids. V gave up 4 bases and J gave up 2 bases; unmatched junction bases: 9. The CDR3 coding sequence is TGTGCCAGCAGCATAGGACTAGCGGGGGGAGGCTACACAGATACGCAGTATTTT. It codes for CASSIGLAGGGYTDTQYF.

The rearrangement joins TRBV11-2 to TRBJ2-3; 9 bases align to TRBD2. From germline, CDR1 is SGHAT and CDR2 FQNNGV. The V and J ends lost 3 bases and 1 base, in that order; junction bases with no gene match: 8. The CDR3 is 17 amino acids. This CDR3 reads CASSLLREGRGTDTQYF. For the CDR3, the DNA is TGTGCCAGCAGCTTGCTGCGGGAGGGCCGGGGCACAGATACGCAGTATTTT.

The rearrangement links TRBV14 to TRBJ1-5; D ambiguous. Germline CDR1 and CDR2: SGHDN and FVKESK. The CDR3 loop spans 12 amino acids. Trimming removed 4 bases at V and 5 bases at J, with 6 bases between. CDR3 nucleotide sequence: TGTGCCAGCAGCCGCGGGGATCAGCCCCAGCATTTT. This gives the protein CASSRGDQPQHF.

The chain carries TRBV5-8 and TRBJ2-5; D gene ambiguous. Germline values: CDR1 SGHTS, CDR2 YDEGEE. This CDR3 has 14 residues. V was shortened by 2 bases and J by 5 bases, with 13 bases between the two germline ends. In nucleotides, the CDR3 is TGTGCCAGCAGCTTTTCTGCCCAAGAGGAGACCCAGTACTTC. The encoded protein is CASSFSAQEETQYF.

This chain uses TRBV10-3 with TRBJ2-3, with 9 bases matching TRBD2. With V trimmed by 7 bases and J by 5 bases, 10 bases remained unmatched. CDR1 is ENHRY and CDR2 is SYGVKD in the germline V gene. The CDR3 length is 15 residues. The CDR3 DNA is TGTGCCATCAAACCGCTTAGCGGGGGCCGAGATACGCAGTATTTT. Its translation: CAIKPLSGGRDTQYF.

The chain carries TRBV7-9 and TRBJ2-3, with a possible D match to TRBD2 (5 bases). V lost 6 bases, J lost 0 bases, and 13 bases lay in between. Germline CDR1 SEHNR, CDR2 FQNEAQ (reference sequence). The CDR3 spans 15 residues. CDR3 DNA: TGTGCCAGCAGACGTCAGGCGGGTAGCACAGATACGCAGTATTTT. It yields the protein CASRRQAGSTDTQYF.

The chain uses TRBV5-8 and TRBJ1-4; D possibly corresponds to TRBD1 (5 bases). Germline assignment: CDR1 SGHTS and CDR2 YDEGEE. The CDR3 runs 14 residues. Between the trimmed V and J ends, which lost 4 bases and 7 bases, there was a span of 14 bases. This CDR3 reads CASSLRGIGEKLFF. The CDR3 nucleotides are TGTGCCAGCAGCCTTAGGGGCATCGGTGAAAAACTGTTTTTT.

About this clone: The same CDR3 also results from other DNA sequences found in this sample. V gene TRBV5-1 combines with J gene TRBJ2-2; 7 bases align to TRBD1. Per germline, CDR1 SGHRS and CDR2 YFSETQ. Unmatched junction bases numbered 5, after V lost 4 bases and J lost 2 bases. CDR3 length: 15 residues. The CDR3 region has the DNA TGCGCCAGCAGCCTAGACAGGGCCAACACCGGGGAGCTGTTTTTT. Residues: CASSLDRANTGELFF.

The DNA for the CDR3 is TGTGCCAGCAGCTCTGCTGACAGAATCATAGCTAACTATGGCTACACCTTC. It is translated as CASSSADRIIANYGYTF. V and J are TRBV7-8 and TRBJ1-2; TRBD1 might be the D (5 bases). The CDR3 runs to 17 residues. V was shortened by 4 bases and J by 0 bases, with 18 bases between the two germline ends. The germline V gene encodes CDR1 SGHVS and CDR2 FQNEAQ.